This T cell receptor (beta chain) was sequenced in a study of blood T cell repertoires in COVID-19. Study context: Specimens from acute and convalescent COVID-19 originated in the United States, Italy and Spain.

Those who participated ranged in age from roughly 18 to 89 years and resided in 20 to 25 US areas. A PCR-confirmed or clinician-diagnosed COVID-19 case had contacted exposed participants within 2 weeks of entry. As processed by the authors: Amplification from reference gene primers served as the basis for estimated nucleated cell counts. Assay used: immunoSEQ multiplex PCR; TCRdb lists only in-frame clones, some missing. V, J and clone size were drawn from that table, and D and trimming were deduced from the DNA. The data contain 250,000 to 350,000 clones, roughly 86% of them singletons. Germline trimming cut 0 bases from V and 6 bases from J; bases unmatched to any gene: 3. CDR1 and CDR2 from the germline V gene are MNHNS and SASEGT. The CDR3 is 15 residues long.

Sequenced sample: PBMCs or T cells enriched from blood (not recorded which). The rearrangement links TRBV6-1 to TRBJ1-4; TRBD1 matches 8 bases. The TCR comes from a woman in her 50s who had been exposed to COVID-19. This CDR3 is CASSEAGQGYEKLFF. CDR3 DNA sequence: TGTGCCAGCAGTGAAGCCGGACAGGGCTATGAAAAACTGTTTTTT.